This T cell receptor (beta chain) was identified during a study of T cells in Graves' hyperthyroidism and ophthalmopathy. Study-wide results and limits: Within blood appeared most thyroid clonotypes that had expanded above 0.001.

This clonotype was detected many times. The antigen is not known. Using RNA transcripts as the source, TCR beta CDR3 regions were amplified. The HTBI primer set drove a first-round RT-PCR of the TCR CDR3. Each CDR3 protein gets one entry after TCRdb re-called the multiplex PCR reads with MiXCR. The profile shows around 340,000 distinct CDR3 sequences, 21% of them singletons. CDR3 size: 16 residues. Germline lookup yields CDR1 SGHVS and CDR2 FQNEAQ. Unmatched junction bases numbered 3, after V lost 5 bases and J lost 4 bases. No progression to ophthalmopathy during 18 months of follow-up defined stable disease. Patients were aged 18 to 65, had disease duration under 2 months, and had newly diagnosed hyperthyroidism. Together with thyroid ultrasound, orbital computed tomography, serum thyroxine and TRAb, clinical symptoms were used for diagnoses.

The chain has TRBV7-8 and TRBJ2-1; 15 nucleotides agree with TRBD2. What was sequenced was blood. The clonotype comes from a woman aged 45-65 years with Graves' hyperthyroidism. CDR3 protein: CASSPGTSGRYNEQFF. The CDR3 DNA is TGTGCCAGCAGCCCGGGGACTAGCGGGAGGTACAATGAGCAGTTCTTC.